What follows describes a single T cell receptor beta chain. Its target antigen remains unknown. There are no base qualities to consult, and no much larger clone falls within one base. The entry originates in a study of shared clonotypes between healthy human individuals (TCRdb year 2020). Broadly, across the study: The cohort included a few men and a couple of women between 18 and 49 years of age. For each donor, CD4 naive and CD4 memory were each run on three plates, CD8 naive on two plates, and CD8 memory on one plate. To estimate repertoire size and how much clonotype sharing occurs between individuals, the study deeply sequenced the blood TCR repertoires of five or six healthy adults. To increase sequencing depth and limit assay-specific biases, different laboratories used diverse techniques to prepare libraries and sequence TCR repertoires. Each donor's leukapheresis produced roughly between roughly 0.85 and 10 billion PBMCs. Findings and caveats that apply to the study as a whole: Larger estimated clonotype richness was generally found for naive subsets than for memory subsets. Across a handful of donors, approximately 4.6% of naive CD4, roughly 3.5% of naive CD8, approximately 2.5% of memory CD4, and 0.4% of memory CD8 clonotypes were shared. The small number of donors limited the genetic and exposure-history diversity represented. Sampling was restricted to blood, and TCR repertoires in tissue are likely to differ from TCR repertoires in blood. Clonotypes shared by all four sorted-subset donors showed higher generation probabilities than non-shared clonotypes. Pairwise subsampling indicated that sequencing depth was expected to affect the degree of clonotype sharing among donors. Incomplete sequencing was indicated by rarefaction of sorted-subset datasets, despite the large sequencing depth.

Healthy HIV-negative adults with no recently reported acute infections or vaccinations were included as donors. Only Caucasian adults living in Nashville, Tennessee, USA were represented among the donors. CD4+ T cells were enriched through magnetic negative selection, after which naive cells were positively selected on CD45RA and the remaining negative fraction served as the memory subset. Blood was collected by leukapheresis, and PBMCs were isolated by Ficoll-Histopaque density gradient centrifugation and then cryopreserved in liquid nitrogen vapor phase. Analytical flow cytometry was used to check the purity and quantity of each magnetically sorted T cell population. Genomic DNA was isolated from every sorted fraction and measured by UV absorbance on a Nanodrop 2000c. Using the deep immunoSEQ assay, TCR CDR3 regions were amplified from genomic DNA by multiplex PCR. For each cell subset, the extracted genomic DNA was distributed evenly across all wells of several immunoSEQ 96-well plates, and each plate served as one replicate. For sorted subsets, approximately 190 ng of genomic DNA, equivalent to roughly 30,000 T cell genomes, went into each replicate PCR. Purified libraries were quantified with a Qubit 3.0 fluorometer, sized on a Bioanalyzer 2100, and re-quantified with the KAPA Library Quantification kit. A separate single-read 150-cycle Illumina NextSeq 550 flow cell was used to sequence each immunoSEQ 96-well plate. In the authors' own workflow: Because the immunoSEQ output held only junctional sequences and lacked quality scores, the filtering could not match the filtering applied to full-length reads. Sequences were annotated with PyIR, a Python wrapper for IgBLAST v1.9, and V/J genes and CDR3 were assigned using IMGT germline references. Reads with weak V/J assignments (E-value above 1e-6), missing CDR3, stop codons, out-of-frame junctions, or ambiguous translated residues were removed. V3J clonotypes were defined as sequences sharing the same inferred V gene, J gene, and CDR3 amino acid sequence. Percentage overlap between repertoires was computed as shared unique clonotypes divided by the size of the smaller repertoire. RTK rarefaction, the Chao1 estimator, and Recon v2.1 estimates of unobserved clonotypes were used to assess repertoire richness. Generation probabilities for all TCRbeta clonotypes obtained by the gDNA method from a few donors were computed using OLGA. The table comes from immuneACCESS by way of TCRdb, which keeps in-frame sequences with V and J called. Part of the clones is missing from these tables; in studies checked, under half for an unresolved V gene and the rest for unknown reasons. The V and J calls and clone size were taken over from that table, and D and trimming were inferred from the DNA. The sample has some 2.3 million clones on record, about 92% of them singletons. The top ten clones comprise around 0.4% of the sample.

The source of this sequence is a man between 18 and 29 years old in good health. Some clones in this sample may be carry-over from other donors' samples. Sequenced input: naive CD4+ T cells from PBMCs. This sample's cell subset or site label indicates: CD45RA+ positively selected.

The DNA sequence follows: TGTGCCAGCTCCCGGACCCCAGGGGAGCTGTTTTTT. Translation gives CASSRTPGELFF. The rearranged chain carries TRBV7-2 and TRBJ2-2; no confident D gene assignment can be made. V drops 8 bases and J drops 8 bases, leaving 12 bases in between. The CDR3 sequence holds 12 residues, the cysteine and phenylalanine included. Here the CDR3 DNA is all that survives: 36 bases in frame from base 1. CDR1 and CDR2 are drawn from the germline V gene: SGHTA, FQGNSA.